The T cell receptor (beta chain) described here comes from a study of siplizumab effects on memory and regulatory T cells. The method was immunoSEQ multiplex PCR; TCRdb's version includes in-frame clones alone and lacks a portion of them. The table shows over 80,000 clones, with about nine tenths occurring only once. V shed 4 bases and J shed 8 bases, with 12 bases lying between them. CDR3 size: 13 residues. CDR1 MNHNY and CDR2 SVGAGI come from the germline V gene (reference sequence). The rearrangement joins TRBV6-6 to TRBJ2-1; D is perhaps TRBD2 (5 bases). Source material: Tregs sorted from blood. The sequence came from a human donor in good health. This CDR3 is CASSSIRADEQFF. CDR3 nucleotide sequence: TGTGCCAGCAGTTCCATCAGAGCGGATGAGCAGTTCTTC.